This T cell receptor beta chain was recovered during a study of identical twins. MiXCR, run by TCRdb on the 5' RACE reads, gives a single entry per CDR3 protein. Here the sample spans under 900,000 distinct CDR3 sequences, about 20% being singletons. This clonotype was counted between two and nine times. Deletions cut 4 bases from V and 3 bases from J, with 7 bases between. The CDR3 runs to 13 residues. Germline V gene lookup returns CDR1 SGHTA and CDR2 FQGTGA. The sample was also linked to a second study, of T cells expressing NK-cell markers. That report adds: An anti-gamma-delta TCR antibody restricted sorting to alpha-beta TCR T cells in several experiments. For over 5 donors, the dominant NKG2C+ clonotypes made up about 1.0-8% of their CD8+ T cells. Dominance of the CD3+CD56-NKG2C+ fraction by these clonotypes also held in a handful of donors.

The clonotype was recovered from a woman under 30 in good health. The genes are TRBV7-3 and TRBJ1-5; D remains ambiguous. Specimen: PBMCs. The CDR3 loop reads CASSSTFNQPQHF. CDR3 nucleotides: TGTGCCAGCAGCTCGACCTTCAATCAGCCCCAGCATTTT.